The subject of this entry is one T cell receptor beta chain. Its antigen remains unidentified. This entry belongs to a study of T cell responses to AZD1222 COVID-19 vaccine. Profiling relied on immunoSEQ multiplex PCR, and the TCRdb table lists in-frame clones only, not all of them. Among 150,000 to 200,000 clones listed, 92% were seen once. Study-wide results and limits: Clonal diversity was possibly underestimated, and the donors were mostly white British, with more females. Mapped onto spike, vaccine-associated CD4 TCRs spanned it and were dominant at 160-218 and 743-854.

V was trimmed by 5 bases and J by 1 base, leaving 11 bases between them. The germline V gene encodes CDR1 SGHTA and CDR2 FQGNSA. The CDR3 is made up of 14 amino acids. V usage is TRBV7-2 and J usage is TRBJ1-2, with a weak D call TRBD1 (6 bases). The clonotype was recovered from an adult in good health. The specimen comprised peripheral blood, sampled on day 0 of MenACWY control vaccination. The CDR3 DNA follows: TGTGCCAGCAGCCAGGGACACGTTAACTATGGCTACACCTTC. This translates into CASSQGHVNYGYTF.